This T cell receptor beta chain was captured in a study of T cell responses to AZD1222 COVID-19 vaccine. At the level of the study: Some second doses came at about 4 weeks and others at about 12 weeks; these were pooled. Broader study findings: The breadth and depth of Spike-specific TCRs increased once two AZD1222 doses had been given. Spike was spanned by vaccine-associated CD4 TCRs, which were dominant at 160-218 and 743-854. Clonal diversity may have been underestimated, and the donors were mostly white British, with more females than males.

The data were produced by immunoSEQ multiplex PCR, yet TCRdb's version contains in-frame clones alone and is incomplete. The sample records some 100,000 clones, just over 85% being singletons. This clone was seen just once. The antigen remains unidentified. The source was peripheral blood, collected on day 0 of AZD1222 vaccination. This receptor was obtained from an adult in good health.

The CDR3 DNA reads TGCGCCAGCAGCTTGGAGACCGGGGAGCTGTTTTTT. Protein sequence: CASSLETGELFF. The chain has TRBV5-1 and TRBJ2-2; D uncertain. The germline V gene encodes CDR1 SGHRS and CDR2 YFSETQ. Trimming shortened V by 0 bases and J by 5 bases, and 2 bases separated the two germline ends. This CDR3 is 12 amino acids long.